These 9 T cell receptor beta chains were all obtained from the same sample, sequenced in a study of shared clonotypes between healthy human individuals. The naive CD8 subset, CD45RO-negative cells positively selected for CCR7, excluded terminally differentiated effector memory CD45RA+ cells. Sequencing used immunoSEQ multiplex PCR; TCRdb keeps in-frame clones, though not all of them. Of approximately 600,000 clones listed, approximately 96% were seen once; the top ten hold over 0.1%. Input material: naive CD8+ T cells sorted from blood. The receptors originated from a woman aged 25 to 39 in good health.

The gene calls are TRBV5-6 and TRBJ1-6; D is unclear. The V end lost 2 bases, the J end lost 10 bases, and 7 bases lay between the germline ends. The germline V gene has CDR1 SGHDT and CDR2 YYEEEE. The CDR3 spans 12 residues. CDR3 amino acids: CASSFNESPLHF. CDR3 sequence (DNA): TGTGCCAGCAGCTTTAATGAGTCACCCCTCCACTTT.

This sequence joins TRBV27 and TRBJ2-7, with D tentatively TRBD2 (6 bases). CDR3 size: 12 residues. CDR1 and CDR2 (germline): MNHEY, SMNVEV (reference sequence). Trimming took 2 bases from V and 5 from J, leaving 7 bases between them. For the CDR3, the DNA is TGTGCCAGCAGTTTACCGGGGGACGAGCAGTACTTC. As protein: CASSLPGDEQYF.

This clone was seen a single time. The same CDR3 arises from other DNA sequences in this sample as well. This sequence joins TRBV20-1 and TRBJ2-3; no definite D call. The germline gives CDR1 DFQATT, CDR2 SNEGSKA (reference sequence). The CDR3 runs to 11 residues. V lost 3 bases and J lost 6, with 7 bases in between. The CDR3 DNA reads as TGCAGTGCTAGGACCACGGATACGCAGTATTTT. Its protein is CSARTTDTQYF.

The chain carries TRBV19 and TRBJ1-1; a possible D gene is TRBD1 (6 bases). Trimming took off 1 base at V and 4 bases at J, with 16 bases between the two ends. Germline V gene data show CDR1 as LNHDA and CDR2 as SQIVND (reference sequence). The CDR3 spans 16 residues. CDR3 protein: CASSIGQGIQVTEAFF. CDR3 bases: TGTGCCAGTAGTATAGGCCAGGGGATCCAAGTCACTGAAGCTTTCTTT.

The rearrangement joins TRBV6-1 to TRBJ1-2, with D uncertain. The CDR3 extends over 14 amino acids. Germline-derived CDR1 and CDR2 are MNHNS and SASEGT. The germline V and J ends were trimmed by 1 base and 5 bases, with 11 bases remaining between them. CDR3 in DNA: TGTGCCAGCAGTGAAGAAGCGACCGGTTATGGCTACACCTTC. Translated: CASSEEATGYGYTF.

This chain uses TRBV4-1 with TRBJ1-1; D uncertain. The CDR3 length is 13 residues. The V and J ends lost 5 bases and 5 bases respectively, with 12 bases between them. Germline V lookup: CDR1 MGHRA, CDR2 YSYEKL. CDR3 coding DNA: TGCGCCAGCAGCTTGGACCTGGGGACTGAAGCTTTCTTT. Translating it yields CASSLDLGTEAFF.

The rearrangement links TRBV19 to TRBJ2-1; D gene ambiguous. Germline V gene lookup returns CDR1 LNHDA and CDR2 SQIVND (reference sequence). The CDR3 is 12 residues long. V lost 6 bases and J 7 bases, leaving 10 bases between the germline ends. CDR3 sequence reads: CASRANGNEQFF. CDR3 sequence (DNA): TGTGCCAGTAGGGCCAACGGGAATGAGCAGTTCTTC.

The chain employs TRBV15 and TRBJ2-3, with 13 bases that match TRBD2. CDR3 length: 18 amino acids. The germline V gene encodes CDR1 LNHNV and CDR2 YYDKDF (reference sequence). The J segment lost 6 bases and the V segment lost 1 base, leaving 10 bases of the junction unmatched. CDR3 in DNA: TGTGCCACCAGCAGAGTTTTGGGACTAGCGGGGATGTCGGATACGCAGTATTTT. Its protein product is CATSRVLGLAGMSDTQYF.

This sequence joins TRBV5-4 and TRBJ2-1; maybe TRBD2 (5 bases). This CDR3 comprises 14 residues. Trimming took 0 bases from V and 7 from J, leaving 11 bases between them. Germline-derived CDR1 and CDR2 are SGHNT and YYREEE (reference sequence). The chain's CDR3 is CASSLVASSNEQFF. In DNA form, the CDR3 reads TGTGCCAGCAGCTTGGTGGCTAGCTCGAATGAGCAGTTCTTC. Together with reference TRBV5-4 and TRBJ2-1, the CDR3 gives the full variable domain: ETGVTQSPTHLIKTRGQQVTLRCSSQSGHNTVSWYQQALGQGPQFIFQYYREEENGRGNFPPRFSGLQFPNYSSELNVNALELDDSALYLCASSLVASSNEQFFGPGTRLTVL.